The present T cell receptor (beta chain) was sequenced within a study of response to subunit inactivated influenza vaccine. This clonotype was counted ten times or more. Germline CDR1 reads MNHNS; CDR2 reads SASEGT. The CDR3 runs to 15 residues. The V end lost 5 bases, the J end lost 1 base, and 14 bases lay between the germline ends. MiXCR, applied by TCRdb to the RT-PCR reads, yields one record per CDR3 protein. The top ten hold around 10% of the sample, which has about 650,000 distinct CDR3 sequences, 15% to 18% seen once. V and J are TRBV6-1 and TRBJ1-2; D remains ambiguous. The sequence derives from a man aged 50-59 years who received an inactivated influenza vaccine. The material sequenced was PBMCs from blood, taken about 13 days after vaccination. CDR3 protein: CASSRSLTDNYGYTF. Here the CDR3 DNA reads TGTGCCAGCAGTCGATCCCTGACCGATAACTATGGCTACACCTTC.